This T cell receptor beta chain stems from a study of OX40 agonist ivuxolimab in advanced cancers. Study context: Those treated in dose escalation had hepatocellular carcinoma, melanoma, renal cell cancer or head and neck cancer. Whole-study findings and limits: There were, on average, more expanded clones in CD8+ T cells than in CD4+.

A word on this clone: The antigen remains undetermined.

Here immunoSEQ multiplex PCR was the method, and the copy in TCRdb shows in-frame clones only, minus some. The data contain tens of thousands of clones, roughly 90% of them seen just once; the ten biggest clones take up roughly 0.2%. CDR3 length: 15 amino acids. CDR1 is MNHEY, CDR2 SVGAGI, per germline. V lost 2 bases, J lost 4 bases, and 14 bases lay in between. The TCR originated in an adult with an advanced solid tumor such as melanoma, head and neck, liver or kidney cancer. The sample consisted of CD4+ or CD8+ T cells sorted from blood, taken in a trial of the OX40 agonist ivuxolimab. The chain couples TRBV6-5 to TRBJ1-1; D may be TRBD1 (5 bases). The CDR3 loop is CASSYRGVSTTEAFF. In DNA, the CDR3 is TGTGCCAGCAGTTACCGGGGCGTGTCGACCACTGAAGCTTTCTTT.